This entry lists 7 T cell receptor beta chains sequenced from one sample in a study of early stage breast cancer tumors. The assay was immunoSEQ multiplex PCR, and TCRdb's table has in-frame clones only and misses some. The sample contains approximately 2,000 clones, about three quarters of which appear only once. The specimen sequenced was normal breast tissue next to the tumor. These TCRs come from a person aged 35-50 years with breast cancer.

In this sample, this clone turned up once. CDR3 sequence (DNA): TGTGCCAGCTCACTTACACAGGGGGATGGAGATACGCAGTATTTT. This translates into CASSLTQGDGDTQYF. The rearrangement joins TRBV18 to TRBJ2-3, with 8 bases matching TRBD1. Germline V gene sequence: CDR1 KGHSH, CDR2 LQKENI. V lost 4 bases and J lost 5; bases outside the gene matches: 8. There are 15 residues in the CDR3.

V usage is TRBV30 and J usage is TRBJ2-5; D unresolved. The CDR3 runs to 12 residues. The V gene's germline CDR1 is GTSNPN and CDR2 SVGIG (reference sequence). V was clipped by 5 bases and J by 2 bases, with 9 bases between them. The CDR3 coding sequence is TGTGCCTGGGGTATTAAGCAAGAGACCCAGTACTTC. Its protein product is CAWGIKQETQYF.

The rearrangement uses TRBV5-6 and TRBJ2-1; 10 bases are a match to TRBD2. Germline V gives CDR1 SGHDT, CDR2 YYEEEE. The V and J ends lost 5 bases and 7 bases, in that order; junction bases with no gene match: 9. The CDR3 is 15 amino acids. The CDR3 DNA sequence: TGTGCCAGCAGTGATACTAGCGGGATGGTAAATGAGCAGTTCTTC. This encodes CASSDTSGMVNEQFF.

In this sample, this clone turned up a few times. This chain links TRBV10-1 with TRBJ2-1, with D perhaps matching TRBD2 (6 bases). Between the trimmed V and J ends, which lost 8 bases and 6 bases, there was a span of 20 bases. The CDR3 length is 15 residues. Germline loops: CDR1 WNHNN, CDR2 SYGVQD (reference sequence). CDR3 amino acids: CASFAQGLIPNEQFF. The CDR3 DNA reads TGCGCCAGCTTTGCCCAGGGACTGATCCCCAATGAGCAGTTCTTC.

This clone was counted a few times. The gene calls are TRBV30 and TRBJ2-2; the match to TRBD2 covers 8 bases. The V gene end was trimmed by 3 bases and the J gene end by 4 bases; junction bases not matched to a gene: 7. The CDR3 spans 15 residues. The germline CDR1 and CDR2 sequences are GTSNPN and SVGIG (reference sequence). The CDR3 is CAWSLAGFPTGELFF. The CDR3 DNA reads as TGTGCCTGGAGCTTAGCGGGATTCCCCACCGGGGAGCTGTTTTTT.

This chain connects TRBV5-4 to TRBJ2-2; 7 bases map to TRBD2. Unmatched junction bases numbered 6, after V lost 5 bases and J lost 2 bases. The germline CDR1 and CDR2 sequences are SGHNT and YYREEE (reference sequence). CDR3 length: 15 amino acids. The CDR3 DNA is TGTGCCAGCAGACAAGCGGGGTTTAACACCGGGGAGCTGTTTTTT. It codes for CASRQAGFNTGELFF.

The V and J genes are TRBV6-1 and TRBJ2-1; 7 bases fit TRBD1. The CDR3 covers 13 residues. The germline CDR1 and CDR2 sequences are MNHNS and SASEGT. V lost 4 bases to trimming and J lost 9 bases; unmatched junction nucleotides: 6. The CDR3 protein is CASSGDRAGEQFF. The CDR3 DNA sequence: TGTGCCAGCAGTGGAGACAGGGCCGGTGAGCAGTTCTTC.